Shown below are 25 T cell receptor beta chains from a single sample sequenced in a study of molecular identifiers for immune sequencing clone quantification. TCRdb independently ran MiXCR on the PCR reads; one entry per CDR3 protein. The sample holds 350,000 or so distinct CDR3 sequences, 20% to 25% seen once. Sequenced: naive CD8+ T cells from blood, with Jurkat cell RNA spiked in. Subset of the sample: FACS-sorted CD8+CD4-CCR7+CD45RA+ naive T cells. Receptors were obtained from a human donor in good health. Some libraries in this study had Jurkat cell RNA spiked in.

Comments on this clonotype: A much larger clone sits a single nucleotide away, making a read error possible. This chain joins TRBV12-3 or TRBV12-4 and TRBJ2-3, with 7 bases identical to TRBD2. The V segment lost 7 bases and the J segment 5 bases; nucleotides outside the gene matches: 9. The CDR3 extends over 14 amino acids. In nucleotides, the CDR3 is TGTGCCAGCACCACCCAAGCGGGGATAGATACGCAGTATTTT. Its protein product is CASTTQAGIDTQYF.

This clonotype has more than one count but fewer than ten. This chain joins TRBV18 and TRBJ1-1, with TRBD1 identical over 7 bases. Trimming cost V 3 bases and J 3 bases; bases outside gene matches: 7. CDR3 length: 15 amino acids. Germline V CDR1 and CDR2: KGHSH, LQKENI. This CDR3 reads CASSPTTGMDTEAFF. CDR3 nucleotide sequence: TGTGCCAGCTCACCCACGACAGGGATGGACACTGAAGCTTTCTTT.

In this sample, this clonotype turned up many times. V is TRBV4-1 and J is TRBJ2-7, with D possibly being TRBD1 (6 bases). The CDR3 extends over 15 amino acids. Trimming removed 4 bases at V and 3 bases at J, with 16 bases between. Per the germline V gene, CDR1 is MGHRA and CDR2 is YSYEKL. CDR3 in amino acids: CASSLGTPGVYEQYF. The CDR3 bases are TGCGCCAGCAGCCTCGGGACACCTGGGGTCTACGAGCAGTACTTC.

This clonotype was seen repeatedly, ten times or more. The chain recombines TRBV20-1 with TRBJ2-7; 7 positions match TRBD2. Per germline, CDR1 DFQATT and CDR2 SNEGSKA (reference sequence). Losses at the gene ends were 3 bases for V and 0 bases for J; bases not matched to a gene: 11. This CDR3 contains 16 residues. CDR3 sequence reads: CSARPYLAANSYEQYF. CDR3 in DNA: TGCAGTGCTAGGCCATATCTAGCGGCTAACTCCTACGAGCAGTACTTC.

Worth noting for this clonotype: Given a much more abundant clone one base away, this may be a read error. The CDR3 coding sequence is TGCAGTGCTGGAACACGACTAGCGACAGATACGCAGTATTTT. Translated: CSAGTRLATDTQYF. This chain uses TRBV20-1 with TRBJ2-3; 8 bases align to TRBD2. The CDR3 is made up of 14 amino acids. J lost 3 bases, V lost 5 bases, and 7 bases had no gene match. Germline V gene lookup returns CDR1 DFQATT and CDR2 SNEGSKA (reference sequence).

This clonotype showed up many times. The V call is TRBV29-1, the J call TRBJ2-7; 7 bases are a match to TRBD1. The germline gives CDR1 SQVTM, CDR2 ANQGSEA. The CDR3 spans 13 residues. V shed 7 bases, J shed 3 bases, and the junction held 9 bases outside the gene matches. This CDR3 is CSAVHRGRYEQYF. CDR3 DNA: TGCAGCGCCGTCCACAGGGGCCGCTACGAGCAGTACTTC.

A remark on this clonotype: A read error may explain this, as a much larger clone is one base away. V usage is TRBV20-1 and J usage is TRBJ2-5, with D perhaps matching TRBD2 (6 bases). Germline CDR1 and CDR2: DFQATT and SNEGSKA (reference sequence). The CDR3 sequence is 13 residues long. CDR3 DNA sequence: TGCAGAGCCGGGACTGGAGGTCTCGGGACCCAGTACTTC. As protein: CRAGTGGLGTQYF.

This clonotype occurred many times. J is TRBJ2-1 and V is TRBV30; D might be TRBD1 (6 bases). Per the germline V gene, CDR1 is GTSNPN and CDR2 is SVGIG (reference sequence). This CDR3 is 16 amino acids long. V shed 2 bases and J shed 8 bases, with 22 bases lying between them. In DNA form, the CDR3 reads TGTGCCTGGAGTAACCGGGACACTCTTACAGTTGATGAGCAGTTCTTC. Protein: CAWSNRDTLTVDEQFF.

This clonotype was seen ten or more times. The chain carries TRBV28 and TRBJ2-7, with D perhaps given as TRBD1 or TRBD2 (5 bases each). With 5 bases removed from V and 3 bases from J, the gap between germline ends came to 11 bases. From germline, CDR1 is MDHEN and CDR2 SYDVKM. The CDR3 length is 13 residues. The DNA of the CDR3 is TGTGCCAGCAGTCGGGACCGAGGCTACGAGCAGTACTTC. Amino acid sequence: CASSRDRGYEQYF.

There are many counts of this clonotype. This sequence joins TRBV20-1 and TRBJ2-1; possibly TRBD2 for D (6 bases). Between the trimmed V and J ends, which lost 2 bases and 3 bases, there was a span of 14 bases. CDR1 and CDR2 from the germline V gene are DFQATT and SNEGSKA (reference sequence). The CDR3 length is 15 residues. The CDR3 sequence: CSARRRDSYYNEQFF. In nucleotides, the CDR3 is TGCAGTGCTAGAAGACGGGACTCCTACTACAATGAGCAGTTCTTC.

The table lists this clonotype with many counts. The V and J genes are TRBV7-2 and TRBJ2-3, with 7 bases matching TRBD2. CDR1 and CDR2 (germline): SGHTA, FQGNSA. This CDR3 comprises 14 residues. The V segment lost 4 bases and the J segment 0 bases; nucleotides outside the gene matches: 1. The DNA of the CDR3 is TGTGCCAGCAGCTGGGGGGGAAGCACAGATACGCAGTATTTT. Its protein product is CASSWGGSTDTQYF.

This clonotype has at least ten counts. The chain recombines TRBV7-9 with TRBJ2-1, with TRBD2 matching over 13 bases. V gave up 4 bases and J gave up 8 bases; unmatched junction bases: 8. CDR3 length equals 16 residues. Per the germline V gene, CDR1 is SEHNR and CDR2 is FQNEAQ (reference sequence). The CDR3 DNA reads TGTGCCAGCAGCTCCCCCGTTGGGACTAGCGGGGATGAGCAGTTCTTC. Translating it yields CASSSPVGTSGDEQFF.

The chain links TRBV19 to TRBJ1-5; the D gene is possibly TRBD1 (6 bases). Germline V CDR1 and CDR2: LNHDA, SQIVND (reference sequence). V was trimmed by 3 bases and J by 0 bases, leaving 9 bases between them. This CDR3 comprises 15 residues. The CDR3 region has the DNA TGTGCCAGTAGTATGTGGGGGGCTAGCAATCAGCCCCAGCATTTT. Translation: CASSMWGASNQPQHF.

This clonotype has just a few counts. The chain links TRBV27 to TRBJ2-7; 10 bases are shared with TRBD2. The CDR3 sequence is 14 residues long. The J segment lost 6 bases and the V segment lost 5 bases, leaving 7 bases of the junction unmatched. CDR1 is MNHEY, CDR2 SMNVEV, per germline (reference sequence). CDR3: CASSPGLALGEQYF. CDR3 DNA sequence: TGTGCCAGCAGTCCGGGACTAGCGTTAGGCGAGCAGTACTTC.

This clonotype showed up just a few times. The chain couples TRBV28 to TRBJ2-7; the D is unclear. Germline CDR1 MDHEN, CDR2 SYDVKM. Trimming took 2 bases from V and 0 from J, leaving 11 bases between them. The CDR3 covers 15 residues. The CDR3 here is CASSLMVGHSYEQYF. CDR3 in DNA: TGTGCCAGCAGTTTAATGGTGGGTCACTCCTACGAGCAGTACTTC.

Ten or more counts support this clonotype. The chain links TRBV7-9 to TRBJ2-4, with D possibly matching TRBD2 (5 bases). The length of the CDR3 is 16 residues. Germline V gene sequence: CDR1 SEHNR, CDR2 FQNEAQ (reference sequence). The V gene lost 0 bases and the J gene lost 0 bases, with 9 bases spanning the gap. The CDR3 DNA is TGTGCCAGCAGCTTAGCCCGGACTGTAGCCAAAAACATTCAGTACTTC. As protein: CASSLARTVAKNIQYF.

Of note for this clonotype: A read error may be the cause here, since a much bigger clone is one base away. V is TRBV7-9 and J is TRBJ2-7; 8 positions agree with TRBD1. Germline loops: CDR1 SEHNR, CDR2 FQNEAQ (reference sequence). V shed 1 base and J 12 bases; nucleotides not matched to a gene: 2. The CDR3 is 11 residues long. The CDR3 sequence: CASSLVGQAYF. As DNA, the CDR3 is TGTGCCAGCAGCTTAGTGGGACAGGCGTACTTC.

Worth noting for this clonotype: Germline is not matched at one junction end, which may reflect a read error. The gene calls are TRBV15 and TRBJ2-3; TRBD2 aligns across 12 bases. This CDR3 has 18 amino acids. Germline CDR1 reads LNHNV; CDR2 reads YYDKDF (reference sequence). CDR3 region: CATSRVPGTSGFTDMQYF. CDR3 DNA sequence: TGTGCCACCAGCAGAGTCCCTGGGACTAGCGGGTTCACAGATATGCAGTACTTT.

This clonotype was recorded at least ten times. V gene TRBV3-1 combines with J gene TRBJ2-3; possible D gene TRBD2, 5 bases. Trimming left V 1 base short and J 4 bases short, with 12 bases between. The CDR3 loop spans 15 amino acids. Germline values: CDR1 LGHDT, CDR2 YNNKEL (reference sequence). The CDR3 region is CASSQAGFGADTQYF. Written as DNA, the CDR3 is TGTGCCAGCAGCCAAGCGGGGTTTGGAGCAGATACGCAGTATTTT.

With regard to this clonotype: A read error is possible here, since a much larger clone lies one base away. The chain couples TRBV5-4 to TRBJ1-1; 8 bases match TRBD1. This CDR3 comprises 13 residues. The trim removed 4 bases at V and 10 bases at J, leaving 9 bases unmatched. Germline loops: CDR1 SGHNT, CDR2 YYREEE (reference sequence). CDR3 nucleotides: TGTGCCAGCAGCGGTGACAGGGGCCCTGGAGCTTTCTTT. This encodes CASSGDRGPGAFF.

This clonotype was recorded at least ten times. The chain combines TRBV5-1 with TRBJ2-1; tentatively, D is TRBD1 (6 bases). There are 15 residues in the CDR3. Germline CDR1 is SGHRS and CDR2 is YFSETQ. Trimming removed 4 bases from V and 5 bases from J, with 16 bases in between. The CDR3 DNA reads TGCGCCAGCAGCCCCATATCCCCAGGGGACAATGAGCAGTTCTTC. Its protein is CASSPISPGDNEQFF.

This clonotype was picked up many times. J is TRBJ2-1 and V is TRBV4-1, with 8 bases lining up with TRBD2. V was clipped by 0 bases and J by 12 bases; unmatched bases: 13. The CDR3 is made up of 16 amino acids. The V gene's germline CDR1 is MGHRA and CDR2 YSYEKL. The CDR3 spells CASSQDLGLERTGQFF. The DNA of the CDR3 is TGCGCCAGCAGCCAAGATTTGGGACTAGAAAGAACAGGGCAGTTCTTC.

In this sample, this clonotype turned up a few times. The CDR3 bases are TGTGCCAGCAGTTTATCGAGCGGGAGTCAGGATGAGCAGTTCTTC. Its translation is CASSLSSGSQDEQFF. The gene calls are TRBV27 and TRBJ2-1; TRBD2 matches at 8 bases. CDR3 length: 15 residues. In germline, CDR1 is MNHEY, CDR2 SMNVEV (reference sequence). The junction had 6 bases not matched to a gene; V was cut back by 0 bases and J by 8 bases.

This clonotype showed up many times. The chain couples TRBV4-3 to TRBJ1-5; D gene unclear. Trimming cost V 0 bases and J 0 bases, with 6 bases left between them. CDR1 is LGHNA, CDR2 YSLEER, per germline. This CDR3 is built from 15 residues. CDR3 DNA: TGCGCCAGCAGCCAAGATAGAACTAGCAATCAGCCCCAGCATTTT. Its protein is CASSQDRTSNQPQHF.

The sample holds many counts of this clonotype. The V and J genes are TRBV30 and TRBJ1-1; no firm D call. With 2 bases removed from V and 1 base from J, the gap between germline ends came to 8 bases. CDR1 and CDR2 from the germline V gene are GTSNPN and SVGIG (reference sequence). This CDR3 is built from 13 residues. The CDR3 loop reads CAWSPTSNTEAFF. The CDR3 coding sequence is TGTGCCTGGAGTCCGACATCGAACACTGAAGCTTTCTTT. Filled out from reference TRBV30 and TRBJ1-1, the complete variable domain reads SQTIHQWPATLVQPVGSPLSLECTVEGTSNPNLYWYRQAAGRGLQLLFYSVGIGQISSEVPQNLSASRPQDRQFILSSKKLLLSDSGFYLCAWSPTSNTEAFFGQGTRLTVV.